These 16 T cell receptor beta chains came from one sample sequenced in a study of CD8+ T cells in alopecia areata (dated by TCRdb to 2016 to 2019). Libraries were built with the immunoSEQ multiplex PCR assay. RNA was extracted from all samples and reverse transcribed into cDNA, which served as template for TCR sequencing. TCRdb retrieved this table from immuneACCESS and kept in-frame rearrangements only. Not all clones are present; in checked studies, unresolved V genes account for under half, and no reason is known for the remainder. The sample table shows about 280,000 clones, and 58% are seen once. The top ten clones comprise around 1.8% of the sample. The time point label, read with the paper, signifies: around 26 weeks on oral tofacitinib. The label giving this sample's treatment or condition can be read as: oral pan-JAK inhibitor, 5-10 mg twice daily. Here the sequenced sample was CD4+ T cells sorted from blood, taken at week 24, from a patient treated with tofacitinib. These receptors were obtained from a human donor with alopecia areata.

This sequence joins TRBV7-2 and TRBJ1-3, with 7 bases that match TRBD1. The CDR3 totals 15 residues. Losses at the gene ends were 5 bases for V and 4 bases for J; bases not matched to a gene: 8. Germline CDR1 is SGHTA and CDR2 is FQGNSA. CDR3 protein: CASSPWTGAGNTIYF. The CDR3 coding sequence is TGTGCCAGCAGCCCATGGACAGGCGCAGGAAACACCATATATTTT.

This clone was detected once. The genes are TRBV30 and TRBJ1-1; 9 bases map to TRBD1. Trimming removed 2 bases from V and 5 bases from J; junction bases left unmatched: 9. Germline V gene sequence: CDR1 GTSNPN, CDR2 SVGIG (reference sequence). This CDR3 comprises 15 residues. Here the CDR3 reads CAWSRPGQGGTEAFF. The CDR3, as DNA: TGTGCCTGGAGTCGCCCGGGACAGGGTGGGACTGAAGCTTTCTTT.

This rearrangement joins TRBV28 to TRBJ2-1, with a weak D call TRBD2 (7 bases). CDR1 MDHEN and CDR2 SYDVKM come from the germline V gene. This CDR3 region has 14 residues. V dropped 5 bases and J dropped 15 bases, with 23 bases sitting between them. Here the CDR3 reads CASSKGTTGGRSFF. The CDR3 bases are TGTGCCAGCAGTAAGGGGACAACGGGGGGACGGTCGTTCTTC.

With respect to this clone: Within the sample, other DNA sequences also encode this same CDR3. This rearrangement joins TRBV5-1 to TRBJ2-2, with TRBD1 as a possible D gene (6 bases). Germline-derived CDR1 and CDR2 are SGHRS and YFSETQ. The CDR3 runs 14 residues. The V gene lost 2 bases and the J gene lost 5 bases, with 10 bases spanning the gap. The DNA of the CDR3 is TGCGCCAGCAGCTTAGGGCAGGGGACCGGGGAGCTGTTTTTT. It encodes CASSLGQGTGELFF. Drawing the rest from reference TRBV5-1 and TRBJ2-2, the complete variable domain is KAGVTQTPRYLIKTRGQQVTLSCSPISGHRSVSWYQQTPGQGLQFLFEYFSETQRNKGNFPGRFSGRQFSNSRSEMNVSTLELGDSALYLCASSLGQGTGELFFGEGSRLTVL.

The CDR3 bases are TGTGCCTGGAGCGTACCCGCCGTGACAGGAGACACCGGGGAGCTGTTTTTT. Its translation: CAWSVPAVTGDTGELFF. The gene calls are TRBV30 and TRBJ2-2, with D tentatively TRBD1 (6 bases). Germline lookup yields CDR1 GTSNPN and CDR2 SVGIG (reference sequence). The V and J ends lost 3 bases and 3 bases respectively, with 20 bases between them. This CDR3 contains 17 residues.

This chain uses TRBV7-9 with TRBJ2-1, with D possibly TRBD2 on 5 matching bases. The CDR3 is made up of 13 amino acids. Looked up from germline, CDR1 is SEHNR and CDR2 is FQNEAQ (reference sequence). Deletions cut 3 bases from V and 5 bases from J, with 8 bases between. CDR3 residues: CASSLEVNNEQFF. The CDR3, as DNA: TGTGCCAGCAGCTTGGAGGTTAACAATGAGCAGTTCTTC.

The rearrangement joins TRBV29-1 to TRBJ2-3, with a possible D match to TRBD1 (5 bases). V dropped 6 bases and J dropped 0 bases, with 16 bases sitting between them. Germline CDR1 and CDR2: SQVTM and ANQGSEA. The CDR3 is made up of 15 amino acids. The CDR3 loop is CSVHPNSGSTDTQYF. The DNA for the CDR3 is TGCAGCGTCCACCCCAATTCAGGGAGCACAGATACGCAGTATTTT.

The V call is TRBV2, the J call TRBJ2-5; 8 bases fit TRBD1. The CDR3 is 14 amino acids. J lost 2 bases, V lost 6 bases, and 5 bases had no gene match. Germline-derived CDR1 and CDR2 are SNHLY and FYNNEI. The CDR3 region has the DNA TGTGCCAGCAGGCCGGGACAGGCTCAAGAGACCCAGTACTTC. This codes for CASRPGQAQETQYF.

Comments on this clone: The identical CDR3 is also encoded by other nucleotide sequences in the sample. The chain recombines TRBV30 with TRBJ2-3; unclear D gene. The length of the CDR3 is 12 residues. Germline CDR1 reads GTSNPN; CDR2 reads SVGIG (reference sequence). Trimming took 0 bases from V and 5 from J, leaving 6 bases between them. This CDR3 reads CAWSVRGDTQYF. CDR3 sequence (DNA): TGTGCCTGGAGTGTTCGTGGAGATACGCAGTATTTT.

This clone appeared a single time. This sequence joins TRBV2 and TRBJ1-5; D gene unclear. Trimming left V 6 bases short and J 3 bases short, with 6 bases between. The CDR3 sequence is 12 residues long. Germline V gene data show CDR1 as SNHLY and CDR2 as FYNNEI. The CDR3 sequence is CASSQVNQPQHF. The CDR3 coding sequence is TGTGCCAGCAGCCAAGTCAATCAGCCCCAGCATTTT.

V is TRBV18 and J is TRBJ1-1, with D unclear. This CDR3 comprises 16 residues. Germline V lookup: CDR1 KGHSH, CDR2 LQKENI. The V gene lost 0 bases and the J gene lost 0 bases, with 11 bases spanning the gap. CDR3 region: CASSPPGGFMNTEAFF. The CDR3 DNA sequence: TGTGCCAGCTCACCACCCGGCGGGTTCATGAACACTGAAGCTTTCTTT.

The rearrangement uses TRBV7-2 and TRBJ2-3, with TRBD2 identical over 7 bases. This CDR3 region has 14 residues. Germline V gene data show CDR1 as SGHTA and CDR2 as FQGNSA. V was clipped by 5 bases and J by 2 bases; unmatched bases: 4. CDR3 in amino acids: CASSLSGFTDTQYF. CDR3 in DNA: TGTGCCAGCAGCCTTAGCGGGTTCACAGATACGCAGTATTTT. The variable domain in full, completed from reference TRBV7-2 and TRBJ2-3, reads GAGVSQSPSNKVTEKGKDVELRCDPISGHTALYWYRQSLGQGLEFLIYFQGNSAPDKSGLPSDRFSAERTGGSVSTLTIQRTQQEDSAVYLCASSLSGFTDTQYFGPGTRLTVL.

The chain is built from TRBV2 and TRBJ2-2; 8 positions agree with TRBD1. CDR1 is SNHLY and CDR2 is FYNNEI in the germline V gene. The CDR3 totals 15 residues. The ends lost 7 bases at V and 4 bases at J; junction bases unmatched: 8. The CDR3 bases are TGTGCCAGCACCCTGGACAGGGCGGGCACCGGGGAGCTGTTTTTT. Translation: CASTLDRAGTGELFF.

This rearrangement joins TRBV30 to TRBJ2-1; 8 nucleotides line up with TRBD2. The germline CDR1 and CDR2 sequences are GTSNPN and SVGIG (reference sequence). The CDR3 contains 16 residues. After removal of 2 bases from V and 0 bases from J, the junction contained 6 bases not matched to a gene. The CDR3 nucleotides read TGTGCCTGGAGTACTAGCGGCCGCAGCTCCTACAATGAGCAGTTCTTC. This translates into CAWSTSGRSSYNEQFF.

The V and J genes are TRBV5-4 and TRBJ1-2; 9 bases fit TRBD1. The CDR3 has 15 residues. The junction had 11 bases not matched to a gene; V was cut back by 4 bases and J by 7 bases. The germline gives CDR1 SGHNT, CDR2 YYREEE (reference sequence). CDR3 in amino acids: CASSDSRTGALGYTF. CDR3 bases: TGTGCCAGCAGCGACTCTCGGACAGGGGCGCTTGGCTACACCTTC.

The chain couples TRBV18 to TRBJ1-2; D not certain. The CDR3 consists of 14 residues. The germline V gene encodes CDR1 KGHSH and CDR2 LQKENI. Deletions cut 3 bases from V and 5 bases from J, with 13 bases between. CDR3 bases: TGTGCCAGCTCACCGTCCCAGGAGGGATATGGCTACACCTTC. Residues: CASSPSQEGYGYTF.